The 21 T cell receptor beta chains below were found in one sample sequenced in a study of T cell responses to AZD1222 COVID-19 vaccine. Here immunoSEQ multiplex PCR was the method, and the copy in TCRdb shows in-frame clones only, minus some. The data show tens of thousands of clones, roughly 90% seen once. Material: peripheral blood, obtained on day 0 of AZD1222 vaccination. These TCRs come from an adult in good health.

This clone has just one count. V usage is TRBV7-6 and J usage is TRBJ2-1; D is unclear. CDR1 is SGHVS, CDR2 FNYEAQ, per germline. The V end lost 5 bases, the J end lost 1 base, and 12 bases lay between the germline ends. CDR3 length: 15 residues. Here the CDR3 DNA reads TGTGCCAGCAGCCCCCCGGGTCGTTCCTACAATGAGCAGTTCTTC. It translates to CASSPPGRSYNEQFF.

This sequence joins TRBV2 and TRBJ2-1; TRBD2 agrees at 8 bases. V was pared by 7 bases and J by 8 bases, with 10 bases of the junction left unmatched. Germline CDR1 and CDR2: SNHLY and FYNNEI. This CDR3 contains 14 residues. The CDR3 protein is CASKRGPTTDEQFF. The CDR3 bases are TGTGCCAGCAAGCGGGGGCCCACAACCGATGAGCAGTTCTTC.

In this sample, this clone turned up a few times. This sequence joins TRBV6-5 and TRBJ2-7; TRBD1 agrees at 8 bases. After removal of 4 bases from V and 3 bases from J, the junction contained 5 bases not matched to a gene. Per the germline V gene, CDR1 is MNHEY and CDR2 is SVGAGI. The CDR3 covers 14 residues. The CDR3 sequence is CASSSYRGVYEQYF. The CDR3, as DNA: TGTGCCAGCAGTTCATACAGGGGGGTCTACGAGCAGTACTTC.

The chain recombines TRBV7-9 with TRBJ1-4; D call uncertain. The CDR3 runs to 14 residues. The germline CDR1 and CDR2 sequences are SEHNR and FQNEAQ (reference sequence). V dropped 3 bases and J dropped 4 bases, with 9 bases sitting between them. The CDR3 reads CASSLGTINEKLFF. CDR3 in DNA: TGTGCCAGCAGCTTGGGAACAATTAATGAAAAACTGTTTTTT.

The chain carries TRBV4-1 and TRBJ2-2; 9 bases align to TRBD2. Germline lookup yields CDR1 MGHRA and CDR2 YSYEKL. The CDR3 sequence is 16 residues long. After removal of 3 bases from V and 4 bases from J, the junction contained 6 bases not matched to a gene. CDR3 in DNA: TGCGCCAGCAGCCAGGAACAAGCGGGGGGCACCGGGGAGCTGTTTTTT. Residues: CASSQEQAGGTGELFF.

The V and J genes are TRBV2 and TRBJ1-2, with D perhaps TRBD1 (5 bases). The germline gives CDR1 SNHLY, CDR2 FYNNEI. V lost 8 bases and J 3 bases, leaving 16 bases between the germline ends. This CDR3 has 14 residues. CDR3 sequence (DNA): TGTGCCAGCTATCGGGACTTCCGGGACTATGGCTACACCTTC. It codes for CASYRDFRDYGYTF.

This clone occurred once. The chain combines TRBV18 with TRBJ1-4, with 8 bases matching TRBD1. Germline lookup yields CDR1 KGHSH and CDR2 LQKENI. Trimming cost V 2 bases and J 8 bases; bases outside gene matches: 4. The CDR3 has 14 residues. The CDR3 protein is CASSPETGDEKLFF. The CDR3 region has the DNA TGTGCCAGCTCACCAGAGACAGGGGACGAAAAACTGTTTTTT.

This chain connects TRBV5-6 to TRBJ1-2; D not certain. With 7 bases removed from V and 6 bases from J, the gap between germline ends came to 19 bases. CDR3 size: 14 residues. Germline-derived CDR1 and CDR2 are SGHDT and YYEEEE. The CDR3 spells CASGLQVGRDGYTF. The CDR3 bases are TGTGCCAGCGGACTGCAGGTCGGTCGCGATGGCTACACCTTC.

CDR3 nucleotide sequence: TGTGCCAGTAGTATAGGAGGTAGAGGGACTAGCTCTGGGGCCAACGTCCTGACTTTC. It codes for CASSIGGRGTSSGANVLTF. J is TRBJ2-6 and V is TRBV19; 8 bases map to TRBD2. The CDR3 runs to 19 residues. Germline CDR1 and CDR2: LNHDA and SQIVND (reference sequence). V gave up 1 base and J gave up 0 bases; unmatched junction bases: 8.

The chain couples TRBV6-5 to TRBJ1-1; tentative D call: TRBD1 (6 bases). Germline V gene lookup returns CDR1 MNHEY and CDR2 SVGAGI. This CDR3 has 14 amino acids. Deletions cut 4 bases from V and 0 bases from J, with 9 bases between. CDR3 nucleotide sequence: TGTGCCAGCAGTTTCGGACAGATGAACACTGAAGCTTTCTTT. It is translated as CASSFGQMNTEAFF.

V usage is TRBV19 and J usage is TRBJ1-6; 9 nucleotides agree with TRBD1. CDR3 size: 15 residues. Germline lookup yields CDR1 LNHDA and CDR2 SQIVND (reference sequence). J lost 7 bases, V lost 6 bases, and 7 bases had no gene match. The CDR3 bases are TGTGCCAGTAGAACCCCGGGACAGGGCAATTCACCCCTCCACTTT. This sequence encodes CASRTPGQGNSPLHF.

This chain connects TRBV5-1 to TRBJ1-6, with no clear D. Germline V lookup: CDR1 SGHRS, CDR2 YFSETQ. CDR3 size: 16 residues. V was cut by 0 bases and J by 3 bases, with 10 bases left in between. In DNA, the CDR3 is TGCGCCAGCAGCTTGGTGGCAGGAGACTATAATTCACCCCTCCACTTT. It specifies CASSLVAGDYNSPLHF.

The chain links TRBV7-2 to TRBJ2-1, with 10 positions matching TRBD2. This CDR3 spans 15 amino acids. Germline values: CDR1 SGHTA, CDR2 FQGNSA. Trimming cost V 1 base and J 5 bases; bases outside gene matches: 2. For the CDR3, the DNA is TGTGCCAGCAGCTTAGAGCTAGCGGGGGACAATGAGCAGTTCTTC. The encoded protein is CASSLELAGDNEQFF.

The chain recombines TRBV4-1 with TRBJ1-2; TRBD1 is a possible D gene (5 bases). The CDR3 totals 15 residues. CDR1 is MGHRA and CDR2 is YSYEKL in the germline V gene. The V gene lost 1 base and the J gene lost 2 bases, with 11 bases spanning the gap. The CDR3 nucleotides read TGCGCCAGCAGCCAAGGCGAGGGGCGAAACTATGGCTACACCTTC. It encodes CASSQGEGRNYGYTF.

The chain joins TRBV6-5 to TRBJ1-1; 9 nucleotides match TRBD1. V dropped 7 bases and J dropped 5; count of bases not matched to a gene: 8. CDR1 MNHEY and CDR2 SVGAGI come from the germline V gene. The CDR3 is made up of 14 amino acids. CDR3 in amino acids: CASISTGGKTEAFF. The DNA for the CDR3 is TGTGCCAGCATCTCCACAGGGGGCAAGACTGAAGCTTTCTTT.

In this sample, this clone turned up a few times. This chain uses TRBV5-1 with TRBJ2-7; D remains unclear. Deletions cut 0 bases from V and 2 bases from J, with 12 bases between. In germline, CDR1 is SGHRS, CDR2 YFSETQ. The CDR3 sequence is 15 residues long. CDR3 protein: CASSLESARTYEQYF. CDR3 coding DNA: TGCGCCAGCAGCTTGGAGTCCGCGAGGACCTACGAGCAGTACTTC.

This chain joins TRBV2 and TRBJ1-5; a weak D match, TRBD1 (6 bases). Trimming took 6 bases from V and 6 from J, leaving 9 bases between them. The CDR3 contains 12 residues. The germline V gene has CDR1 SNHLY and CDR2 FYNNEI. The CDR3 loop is CASRGGSQPQHF. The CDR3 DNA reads TGTGCCAGCAGAGGGGGGAGTCAGCCCCAGCATTTT.

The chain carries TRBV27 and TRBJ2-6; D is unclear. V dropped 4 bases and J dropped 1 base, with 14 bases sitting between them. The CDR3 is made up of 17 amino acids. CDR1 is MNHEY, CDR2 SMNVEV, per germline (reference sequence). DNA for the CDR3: TGTGCCAGCAGTTCCCTCCCTCAGGTATCTGGGGCCAACGTCCTGACTTTC. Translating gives CASSSLPQVSGANVLTF.

The CDR3 DNA follows: TGTGCCAGCAGGGGGGCAGTCACTGGGGCCAACGTCCTGACTTTC. This encodes CASRGAVTGANVLTF. This rearrangement joins TRBV2 to TRBJ2-6, with a weak D call TRBD1 (6 bases). The CDR3 is 15 residues long. V was pared by 6 bases and J by 2 bases, with 11 bases between. The germline CDR1 and CDR2 sequences are SNHLY and FYNNEI. Looking up the rest from reference TRBV2 and TRBJ2-6 gives the full variable domain: EPEVTQTPSHQVTQMGQEVILRCVPISNHLYFYWYRQILGQKVEFLVSFYNNEISEKSEIFDDQFSVERPDGSNFTLKIRSTKLEDSAMYFCASRGAVTGANVLTFGAGSRLTVL.

CDR3 protein: CAWNRGHGYTF. The CDR3 DNA reads as TGTGCCTGGAACAGGGGTCATGGCTACACCTTC. This chain uses TRBV30 with TRBJ1-2; 7 bases align to TRBD1. Germline assignment: CDR1 GTSNPN and CDR2 SVGIG (reference sequence). The CDR3 is 11 amino acids. V gave up 4 bases and J gave up 6 bases; unmatched junction bases: 2.

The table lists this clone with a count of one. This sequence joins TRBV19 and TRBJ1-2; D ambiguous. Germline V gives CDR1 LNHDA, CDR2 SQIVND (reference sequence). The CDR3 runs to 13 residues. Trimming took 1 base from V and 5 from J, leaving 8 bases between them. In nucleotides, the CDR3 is TGTGCCAGTAGTATAGCGACAACTTATGGCTACACCTTC. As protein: CASSIATTYGYTF.